This T cell receptor beta chain was recorded in a study of CD8 T cells in Susac syndrome. The study, taken as a whole, reports: As the study acknowledged, the number of individuals in its TCR sequencing and HLA analysis was relatively small.

This CDR3 spans 14 amino acids. Per germline, CDR1 MNHNY and CDR2 SVGAGI (reference sequence). The V gene lost 10 bases and the J gene lost 9 bases, with 22 bases spanning the gap. When the RNA was reverse transcribed, random hexamers were used with an input of roughly 0.45 to 1 ug. Amplification of TCR beta CDR3 spanned 54 Vbeta and 13 Jbeta via immunoSEQ multiplex PCR. From the immunoSEQ multiplex PCR reads, TCRdb called clonotypes with MiXCR, one entry per CDR3 protein. In the table there are fewer than 150,000 distinct CDR3 sequences, about 90% of which are singletons. Sequencing of TCR beta was undertaken in CD8+ and CD4+ T cells derived from blood. The TEMRA cells underwent FACS enrichment, while the CD8+ and CD4+ T cells underwent negative isolation. About this clonotype: The antigen is undetermined.

This sequence was found in a human donor with multiple sclerosis. The sequenced sample consisted of CD8+ T cells from PBMCs. The chain employs TRBV6-6 and TRBJ2-1; D call uncertain. CDR3 sequence (DNA): TGTGCCACCGCCCGGACGGATCGTAGTGGTGAGCAGTTCTTC. Its protein is CATARTDRSGEQFF.